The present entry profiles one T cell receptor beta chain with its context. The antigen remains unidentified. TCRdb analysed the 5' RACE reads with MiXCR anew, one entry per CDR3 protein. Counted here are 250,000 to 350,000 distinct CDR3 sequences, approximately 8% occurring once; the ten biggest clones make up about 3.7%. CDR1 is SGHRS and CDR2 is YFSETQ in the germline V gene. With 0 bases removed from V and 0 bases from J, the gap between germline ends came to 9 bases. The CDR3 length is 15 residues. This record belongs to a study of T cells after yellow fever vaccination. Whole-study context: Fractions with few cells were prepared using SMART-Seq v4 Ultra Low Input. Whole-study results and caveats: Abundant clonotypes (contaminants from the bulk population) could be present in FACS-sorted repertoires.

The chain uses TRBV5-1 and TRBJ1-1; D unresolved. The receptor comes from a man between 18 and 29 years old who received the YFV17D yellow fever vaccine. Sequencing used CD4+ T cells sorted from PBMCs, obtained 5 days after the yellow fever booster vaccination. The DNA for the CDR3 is TGCGCCAGCAGCTTGGGACTAGTGCTGAACACTGAAGCTTTCTTT. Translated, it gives CASSLGLVLNTEAFF. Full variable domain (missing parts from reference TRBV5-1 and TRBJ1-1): KAGVTQTPRYLIKTRGQQVTLSCSPISGHRSVSWYQQTPGQGLQFLFEYFSETQRNKGNFPGRFSGRQFSNSRSEMNVSTLELGDSALYLCASSLGLVLNTEAFFGQGTRLTVV.